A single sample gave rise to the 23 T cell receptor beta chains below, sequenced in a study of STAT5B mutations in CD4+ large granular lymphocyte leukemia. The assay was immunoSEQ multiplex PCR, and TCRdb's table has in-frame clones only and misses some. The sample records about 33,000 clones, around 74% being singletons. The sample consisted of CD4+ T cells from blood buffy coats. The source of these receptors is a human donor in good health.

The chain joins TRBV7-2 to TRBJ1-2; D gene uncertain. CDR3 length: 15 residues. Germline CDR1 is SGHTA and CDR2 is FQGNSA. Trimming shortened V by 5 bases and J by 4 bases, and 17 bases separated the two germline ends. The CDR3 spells CASSPQPEGIYGYTF. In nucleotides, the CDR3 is TGTGCCAGCAGCCCACAGCCGGAGGGTATCTATGGCTACACCTTC. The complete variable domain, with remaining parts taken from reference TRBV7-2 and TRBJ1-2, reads GAGVSQSPSNKVTEKGKDVELRCDPISGHTALYWYRQSLGQGLEFLIYFQGNSAPDKSGLPSDRFSAERTGGSVSTLTIQRTQQEDSAVYLCASSPQPEGIYGYTFGSGTRLTVV.

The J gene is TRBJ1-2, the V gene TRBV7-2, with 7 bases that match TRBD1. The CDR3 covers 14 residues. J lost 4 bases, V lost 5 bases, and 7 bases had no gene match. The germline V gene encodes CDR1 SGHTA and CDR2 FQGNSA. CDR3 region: CASSAPGQPYGYTF. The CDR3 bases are TGTGCCAGCAGCGCTCCGGGACAGCCCTATGGCTACACCTTC. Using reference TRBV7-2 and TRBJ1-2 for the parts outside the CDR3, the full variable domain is GAGVSQSPSNKVTEKGKDVELRCDPISGHTALYWYRQSLGQGLEFLIYFQGNSAPDKSGLPSDRFSAERTGGSVSTLTIQRTQQEDSAVYLCASSAPGQPYGYTFGSGTRLTVV.

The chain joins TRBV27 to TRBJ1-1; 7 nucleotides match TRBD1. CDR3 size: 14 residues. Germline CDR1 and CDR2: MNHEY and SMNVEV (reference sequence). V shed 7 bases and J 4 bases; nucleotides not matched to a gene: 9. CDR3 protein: CASTSLPGGTEAFF. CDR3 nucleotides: TGTGCCAGCACCTCCTTACCAGGGGGCACTGAAGCTTTCTTT.

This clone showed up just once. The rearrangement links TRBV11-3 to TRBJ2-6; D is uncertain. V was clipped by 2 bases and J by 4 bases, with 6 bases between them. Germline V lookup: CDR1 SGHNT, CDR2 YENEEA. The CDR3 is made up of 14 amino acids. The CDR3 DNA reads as TGTGCCAGCAGCTTAAGGTCCGGGGCCAACGTCCTGACTTTC. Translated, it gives CASSLRSGANVLTF.

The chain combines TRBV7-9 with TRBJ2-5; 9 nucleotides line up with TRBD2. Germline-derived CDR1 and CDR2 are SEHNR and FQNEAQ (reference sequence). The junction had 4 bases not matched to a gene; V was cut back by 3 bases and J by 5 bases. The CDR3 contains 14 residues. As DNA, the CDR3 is TGTGCCAGCAGCTTTAGCGGGGGCGGGGAGACCCAGTACTTC. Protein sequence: CASSFSGGGETQYF.

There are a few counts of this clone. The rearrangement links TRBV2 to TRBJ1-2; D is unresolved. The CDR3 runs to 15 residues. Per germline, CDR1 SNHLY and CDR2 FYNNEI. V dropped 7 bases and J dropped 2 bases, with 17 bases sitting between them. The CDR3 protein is CASTQGLGFNYGYTF. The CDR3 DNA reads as TGTGCCAGCACCCAAGGCCTGGGATTCAACTATGGCTACACCTTC. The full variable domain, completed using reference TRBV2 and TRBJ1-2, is EPEVTQTPSHQVTQMGQEVILRCVPISNHLYFYWYRQILGQKVEFLVSFYNNEISEKSEIFDDQFSVERPDGSNFTLKIRSTKLEDSAMYFCASTQGLGFNYGYTFGSGTRLTVV.

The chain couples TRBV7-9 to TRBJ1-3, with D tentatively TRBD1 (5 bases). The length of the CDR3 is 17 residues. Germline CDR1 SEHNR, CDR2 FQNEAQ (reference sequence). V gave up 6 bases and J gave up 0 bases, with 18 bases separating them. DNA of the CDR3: TGTGCCAGCAGTCAAAGACAGCTGAAAACCTCTGGAAACACCATATATTTT. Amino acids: CASSQRQLKTSGNTIYF.

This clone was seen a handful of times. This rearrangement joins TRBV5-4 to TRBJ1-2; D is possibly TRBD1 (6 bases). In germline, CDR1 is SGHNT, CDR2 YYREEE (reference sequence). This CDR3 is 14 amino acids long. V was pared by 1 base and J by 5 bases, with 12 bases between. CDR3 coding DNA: TGTGCCAGCAGCTTGAACAGGGAATGGTATGGCTACACCTTC. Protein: CASSLNREWYGYTF.

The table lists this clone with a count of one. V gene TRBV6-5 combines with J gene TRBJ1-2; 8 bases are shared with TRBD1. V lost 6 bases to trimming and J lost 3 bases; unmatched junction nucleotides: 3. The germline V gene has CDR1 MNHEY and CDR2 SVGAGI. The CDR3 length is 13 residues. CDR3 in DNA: TGTGCCAGCAGCGAGGACAGGGACTATGGCTACACCTTC. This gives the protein CASSEDRDYGYTF.

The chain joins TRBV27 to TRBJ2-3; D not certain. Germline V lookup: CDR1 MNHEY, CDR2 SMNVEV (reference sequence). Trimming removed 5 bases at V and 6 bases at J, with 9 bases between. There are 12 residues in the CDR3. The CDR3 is CASSRSTDTQYF. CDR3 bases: TGTGCCAGCAGTAGATCCACGGATACGCAGTATTTT.

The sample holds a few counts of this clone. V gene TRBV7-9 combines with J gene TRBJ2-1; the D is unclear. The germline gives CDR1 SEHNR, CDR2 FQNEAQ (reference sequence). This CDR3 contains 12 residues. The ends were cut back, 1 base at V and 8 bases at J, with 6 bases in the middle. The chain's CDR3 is CASSLGGDEQFF. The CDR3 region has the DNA TGTGCCAGCAGCTTAGGAGGCGATGAGCAGTTCTTC.

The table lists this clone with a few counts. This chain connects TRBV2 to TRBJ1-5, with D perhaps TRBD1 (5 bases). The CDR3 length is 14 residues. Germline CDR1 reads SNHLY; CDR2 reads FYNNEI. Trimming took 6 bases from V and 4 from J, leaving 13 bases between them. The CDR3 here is CASRGDGLNQPQHF. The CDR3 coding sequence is TGTGCCAGCAGAGGGGACGGACTTAATCAGCCCCAGCATTTT.

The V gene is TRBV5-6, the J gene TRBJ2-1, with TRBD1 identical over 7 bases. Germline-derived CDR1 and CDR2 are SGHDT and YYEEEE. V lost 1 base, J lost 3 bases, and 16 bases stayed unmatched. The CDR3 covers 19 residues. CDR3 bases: TGTGCCAGCAGCTTGAGGACAGGACGTTGGTTCGATTACTACAATGAGCAGTTCTTC. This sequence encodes CASSLRTGRWFDYYNEQFF. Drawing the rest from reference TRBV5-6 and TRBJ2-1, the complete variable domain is DAGVTQSPTHLIKTRGQQVTLRCSPKSGHDTVSWYQQALGQGPQFIFQYYEEEERQRGNFPDRFSGHQFPNYSSELNVNALLLGDSALYLCASSLRTGRWFDYYNEQFFGPGTRLTVL.

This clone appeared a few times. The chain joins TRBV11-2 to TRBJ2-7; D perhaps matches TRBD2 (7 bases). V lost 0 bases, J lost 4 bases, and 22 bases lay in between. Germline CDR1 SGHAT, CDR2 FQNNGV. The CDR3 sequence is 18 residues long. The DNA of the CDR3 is TGTGCCAGCAGCTTAGATGATCGGCTTGGGGGGGGCCTTTACGAGCAGTACTTC. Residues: CASSLDDRLGGGLYEQYF.

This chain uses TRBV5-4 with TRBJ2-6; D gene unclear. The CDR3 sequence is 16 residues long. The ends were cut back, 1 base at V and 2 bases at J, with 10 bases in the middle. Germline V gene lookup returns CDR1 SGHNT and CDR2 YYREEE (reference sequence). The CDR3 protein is CASSLPRSTGANVLTF. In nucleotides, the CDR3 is TGTGCCAGCAGCTTGCCCAGAAGTACTGGGGCCAACGTCCTGACTTTC.

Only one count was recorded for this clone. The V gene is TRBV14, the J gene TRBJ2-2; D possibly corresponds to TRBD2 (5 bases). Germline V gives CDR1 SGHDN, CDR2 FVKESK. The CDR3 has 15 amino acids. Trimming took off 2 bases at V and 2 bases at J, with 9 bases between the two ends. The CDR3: CASSQWGVNTGELFF. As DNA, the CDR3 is TGTGCCAGCAGCCAATGGGGAGTAAACACCGGGGAGCTGTTTTTT.

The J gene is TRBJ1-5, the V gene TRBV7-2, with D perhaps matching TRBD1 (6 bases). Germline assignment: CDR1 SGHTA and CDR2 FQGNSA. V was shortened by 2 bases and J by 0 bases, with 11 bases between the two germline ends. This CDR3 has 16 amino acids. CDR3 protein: CASSLIGTTSNQPQHF. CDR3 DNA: TGTGCCAGCAGCTTAATCGGGACAACTAGCAATCAGCCCCAGCATTTT. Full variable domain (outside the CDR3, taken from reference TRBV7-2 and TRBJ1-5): GAGVSQSPSNKVTEKGKDVELRCDPISGHTALYWYRQSLGQGLEFLIYFQGNSAPDKSGLPSDRFSAERTGGSVSTLTIQRTQQEDSAVYLCASSLIGTTSNQPQHFGDGTRLSIL.

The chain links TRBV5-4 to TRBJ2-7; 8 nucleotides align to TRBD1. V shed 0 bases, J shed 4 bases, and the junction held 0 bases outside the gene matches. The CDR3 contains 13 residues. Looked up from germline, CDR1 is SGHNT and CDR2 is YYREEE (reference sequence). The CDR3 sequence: CASSLGTGYEQYF. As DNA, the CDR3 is TGTGCCAGCAGCTTGGGGACAGGGTACGAGCAGTACTTC.

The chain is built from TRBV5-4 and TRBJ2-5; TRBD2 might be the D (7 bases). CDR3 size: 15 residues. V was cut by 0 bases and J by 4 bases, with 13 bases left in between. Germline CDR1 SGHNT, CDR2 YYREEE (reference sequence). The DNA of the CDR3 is TGTGCCAGCAGCTTGGCCGGGGGGCGACGAGAGACCCAGTACTTC. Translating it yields CASSLAGGRRETQYF.

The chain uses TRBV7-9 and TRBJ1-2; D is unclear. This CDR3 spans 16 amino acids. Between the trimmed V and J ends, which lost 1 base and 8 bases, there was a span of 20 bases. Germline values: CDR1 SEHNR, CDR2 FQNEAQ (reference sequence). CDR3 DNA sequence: TGTGCCAGCAGCTTAGAGTCCCCCGCACAGTCTAACGGCTACACCTTC. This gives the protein CASSLESPAQSNGYTF.

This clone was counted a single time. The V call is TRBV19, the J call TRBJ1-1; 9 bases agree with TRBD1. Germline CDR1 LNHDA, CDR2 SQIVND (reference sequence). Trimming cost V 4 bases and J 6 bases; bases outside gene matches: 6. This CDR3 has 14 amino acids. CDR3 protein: CASSRGTGFAEAFF. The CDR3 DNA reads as TGTGCCAGTAGTAGGGGGACAGGGTTCGCTGAAGCTTTCTTT.

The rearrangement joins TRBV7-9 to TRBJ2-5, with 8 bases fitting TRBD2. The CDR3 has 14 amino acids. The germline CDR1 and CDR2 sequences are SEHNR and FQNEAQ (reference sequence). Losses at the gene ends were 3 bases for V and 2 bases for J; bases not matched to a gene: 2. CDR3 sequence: CASSFSGTQETQYF. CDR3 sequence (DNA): TGTGCCAGCAGCTTTAGCGGGACGCAAGAGACCCAGTACTTC.

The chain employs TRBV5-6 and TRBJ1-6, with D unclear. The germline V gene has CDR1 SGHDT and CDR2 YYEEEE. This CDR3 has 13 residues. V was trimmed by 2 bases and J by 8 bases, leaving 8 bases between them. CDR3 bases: TGTGCCAGCAGCTTTCTTGGGGATTCACCCCTCCACTTT. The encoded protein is CASSFLGDSPLHF.